The next 32 T cell receptor beta chains were all read from a single sample in a study of cytomegalovirus exposure and HLA in healthy donors. The PCR ran on 60 Vbeta and 13 Jbeta primers. Assay used: immunoSEQ multiplex PCR; TCRdb lists only in-frame clones, some missing. The sample shows 100,000 to 150,000 clones, roughly three fifths of them seen only once. Material for sequencing was PBMCs. Receptors originate from a man younger than 35 in good health and CMV-seronegative.

The rearrangement links TRBV7-2 to TRBJ1-5; a possible D gene is TRBD1 (5 bases). Per germline, CDR1 SGHTA and CDR2 FQGNSA. The CDR3 contains 17 residues. The V gene lost 2 bases and the J gene lost 5 bases, with 19 bases spanning the gap. The CDR3 coding sequence is TGTGCCAGCAGCTTACGACCCCGGCAGGGTGGGGATCAGCCCCAGCATTTT. Residues: CASSLRPRQGGDQPQHF.

This sequence joins TRBV5-1 and TRBJ2-2, with 7 bases lining up with TRBD1. The CDR3 has 14 amino acids. The V segment lost 7 bases and the J segment 1 base; nucleotides outside the gene matches: 4. CDR1 is SGHRS, CDR2 YFSETQ, per germline. The DNA of the CDR3 is TGCGCCAGCCGACGGACAGGGAACACCGGGGAGCTGTTTTTT. Protein: CASRRTGNTGELFF.

This clone was seen more than once but under ten times. The chain is built from TRBV11-2 and TRBJ2-4; 9 nucleotides agree with TRBD2. This CDR3 spans 14 amino acids. CDR1 is SGHAT, CDR2 FQNNGV, per germline. V lost 3 bases to trimming and J lost 9 bases; unmatched junction nucleotides: 6. Written as DNA, the CDR3 is TGTGCCAGCAGCTTTAAGGGACTAGCTTCCATTCAGTACTTC. Its translation: CASSFKGLASIQYF. Complete variable domain (other parts from reference TRBV11-2 and TRBJ2-4): EAGVAQSPRYKIIEKRQSVAFWCNPISGHATLYWYQQILGQGPKLLIQFQNNGVVDDSQLPKDRFSAERLKGVDSTLKIQPAKLEDSAVYLCASSFKGLASIQYFGAGTRLSVL.

Only a few counts were recorded for this clone. The chain is built from TRBV5-6 and TRBJ2-3; TRBD2 matches at 9 bases. Unmatched junction bases numbered 9, after V lost 4 bases and J lost 3 bases. Germline V gene lookup returns CDR1 SGHDT and CDR2 YYEEEE. This CDR3 is 16 amino acids long. This CDR3 reads CASSTQLAGPTDTQYF. Here the CDR3 DNA reads TGTGCCAGCAGCACCCAACTAGCGGGCCCTACAGATACGCAGTATTTT.

This chain joins TRBV7-3 and TRBJ2-3; 7 nucleotides agree with TRBD1. Germline CDR1 is SGHTA and CDR2 is FQGTGA. With 4 bases clipped from V and 4 bases from J, the junction kept 5 bases outside the gene matches. This CDR3 contains 14 residues. The CDR3 nucleotides are TGTGCCAGCAGCTCAGGGGGATTAGCAGATACGCAGTATTTT. The encoded protein is CASSSGGLADTQYF.

The chain joins TRBV2 to TRBJ2-7; D is uncertain. The V and J ends lost 1 base and 3 bases respectively, with 13 bases between them. Germline CDR1 is SNHLY and CDR2 is FYNNEI. The CDR3 consists of 15 residues. The chain's CDR3 is CASSEGQISIYEQYF. In DNA form, the CDR3 reads TGTGCCAGCAGTGAAGGCCAGATTAGCATCTACGAGCAGTACTTC.

This clone appeared a few times. The chain links TRBV19 to TRBJ2-7; TRBD1 might be the D (6 bases). In germline, CDR1 is LNHDA, CDR2 SQIVND (reference sequence). V was trimmed by 1 base and J by 2 bases, leaving 12 bases between them. This CDR3 contains 15 residues. In DNA form, the CDR3 reads TGTGCCAGTAGTATAGGTTGGGGGCTCACCTACGAGCAGTACTTC. Translation: CASSIGWGLTYEQYF.

This clone was found a few times. The V and J genes are TRBV27 and TRBJ2-3; the D is unclear. This CDR3 has 13 amino acids. Trimming cost V 5 bases and J 0 bases, with 6 bases left between them. In germline, CDR1 is MNHEY, CDR2 SMNVEV (reference sequence). CDR3 loop: CASSPISTDTQYF. The CDR3 bases are TGTGCCAGCAGTCCAATTAGCACAGATACGCAGTATTTT.

The rearrangement links TRBV27 to TRBJ2-2, with 9 bases matching TRBD2. Per germline, CDR1 MNHEY and CDR2 SMNVEV (reference sequence). This CDR3 region has 18 residues. The ends lost 4 bases at V and 0 bases at J; junction bases unmatched: 9. CDR3 region: CASSSNLGLASNTGELFF. CDR3 DNA sequence: TGTGCCAGCAGTTCCAATTTGGGACTAGCTTCGAACACCGGGGAGCTGTTTTTT.

V is TRBV7-2 and J is TRBJ1-3, with unresolved D. V was cut by 0 bases and J by 3 bases, with 9 bases left in between. This CDR3 region has 15 residues. CDR1 SGHTA and CDR2 FQGNSA come from the germline V gene. The CDR3 loop reads CASSLAGYYGNTIYF. The CDR3 nucleotides are TGTGCCAGCAGCTTAGCTGGGTACTATGGAAACACCATATATTTT.

CDR3 amino acids: CASRDRGWYEQYF. The CDR3 region has the DNA TGTGCCTCTAGGGACAGGGGCTGGTACGAGCAGTACTTC. The chain combines TRBV30 with TRBJ2-7; 10 positions match TRBD1. Germline CDR1 reads GTSNPN; CDR2 reads SVGIG (reference sequence). Trimming removed 7 bases from V and 4 bases from J; junction bases left unmatched: 7. There are 13 residues in the CDR3.

The rearrangement links TRBV10-2 to TRBJ2-7, with D unclear. The CDR3 consists of 14 residues. Germline lookup yields CDR1 WSHSY and CDR2 SAAADI. V dropped 3 bases and J dropped 5 bases, with 14 bases sitting between them. Here the CDR3 reads CASSDTLGYHEQYF. The CDR3 region has the DNA TGCGCCAGCAGTGACACTCTCGGGTACCACGAGCAGTACTTC.

With regard to this clone: Other DNA sequences of this sample code for an identical CDR3. The chain couples TRBV5-1 to TRBJ2-5; possible D gene TRBD2, 6 bases. V lost 0 bases to trimming and J lost 2 bases, with 11 bases between them. Germline V lookup: CDR1 SGHRS, CDR2 YFSETQ. The CDR3 has 15 amino acids. The CDR3 region is CASSLAGGGQETQYF. The CDR3 DNA sequence: TGCGCCAGCAGCTTGGCCGGGGGTGGGCAAGAGACCCAGTACTTC.

The gene calls are TRBV20-1 and TRBJ2-4; D is uncertain. Germline V gives CDR1 DFQATT, CDR2 SNEGSKA (reference sequence). The CDR3 has 10 residues. Trimming pared 6 bases from V and 10 bases from J, leaving 10 bases between. The CDR3 reads CSAPNGIQYF. In nucleotides, the CDR3 is TGCAGTGCCCCAAACGGGATTCAGTACTTC.

V gene TRBV10-3 combines with J gene TRBJ2-6, with a weak D call TRBD2 (5 bases). Trimming stripped 3 bases from V and 2 bases from J, with 11 bases between. The germline CDR1 and CDR2 sequences are ENHRY and SYGVKD. There are 16 residues in the CDR3. The CDR3: CAISDRGFAGANVLTF. DNA for the CDR3: TGTGCCATCAGTGATCGAGGGTTCGCTGGGGCCAACGTCCTGACTTTC.

This clone appeared once. J is TRBJ2-5 and V is TRBV7-7; perhaps TRBD1 as D (5 bases). The V and J ends lost 1 base and 1 base respectively, with 7 bases between them. Germline assignment: CDR1 SSHAT and CDR2 FNYEAQ (reference sequence). The CDR3 runs to 14 residues. The CDR3 DNA sequence: TGTGCCAGCAGCTTAGTAGACAGCCAAGAGACCCAGTACTTC. As protein: CASSLVDSQETQYF.

V and J are TRBV28 and TRBJ2-5; 9 nucleotides agree with TRBD1. Germline CDR1 and CDR2: MDHEN and SYDVKM. The CDR3 runs to 17 residues. After removal of 5 bases from V and 5 bases from J, the junction contained 15 bases not matched to a gene. CDR3 in amino acids: CASSPTGTGTESETQYF. In DNA form, the CDR3 reads TGTGCCAGCAGTCCCACTGGGACAGGGACGGAGTCCGAGACCCAGTACTTC.

The chain couples TRBV7-2 to TRBJ2-3, with 7 bases fitting TRBD2. The CDR3 totals 14 residues. CDR1 and CDR2 (germline): SGHTA, FQGNSA. V lost 4 bases to trimming and J lost 2 bases; unmatched junction nucleotides: 3. CDR3 sequence reads: CASSSRDYTDTQYF. CDR3 nucleotides: TGTGCCAGCAGCTCCCGGGACTACACAGATACGCAGTATTTT.

As concerns this clone: This same CDR3 is encoded by further DNA sequences in the sample. The chain employs TRBV9 and TRBJ1-5; D might be TRBD1 (5 bases). Trimming cost V 2 bases and J 2 bases, with 11 bases left between them. Germline CDR1 SGDLS, CDR2 YYNGEE. The CDR3 consists of 15 residues. CDR3 bases: TGTGCCAGCAGCGTGGGAGGGGCGGGCAATCAGCCCCAGCATTTT. It encodes CASSVGGAGNQPQHF. Using reference TRBV9 and TRBJ1-5 for the parts outside the CDR3, the full variable domain is DSGVTQTPKHLITATGQRVTLRCSPRSGDLSVYWYQQSLDQGLQFLIQYYNGEERAKGNILERFSAQQFPDLHSELNLSSLELGDSALYFCASSVGGAGNQPQHFGDGTRLSIL.

This chain joins TRBV27 and TRBJ1-1; 8 bases agree with TRBD1. Germline CDR1 reads MNHEY; CDR2 reads SMNVEV (reference sequence). V dropped 1 base and J dropped 5; count of bases not matched to a gene: 6. This CDR3 has 15 amino acids. The CDR3 sequence: CASSLFRTGRTEAFF. In DNA form, the CDR3 reads TGTGCCAGCAGTTTATTCCGGACAGGGCGAACTGAAGCTTTCTTT.

The chain couples TRBV5-4 to TRBJ1-2; D is ambiguous. The CDR3 has 13 residues. Germline CDR1 SGHNT, CDR2 YYREEE (reference sequence). Trimming removed 0 bases from V and 0 bases from J, with 3 bases in between. The CDR3 sequence: CASSLGPNYGYTF. DNA for the CDR3: TGTGCCAGCAGCTTGGGGCCTAACTATGGCTACACCTTC.

In its sample, this clone was seen once. V gene TRBV27 combines with J gene TRBJ1-4; D is perhaps TRBD1 (5 bases). This CDR3 is 17 amino acids long. Trimming stripped 3 bases from V and 0 bases from J, with 14 bases between. Per the germline V gene, CDR1 is MNHEY and CDR2 is SMNVEV (reference sequence). CDR3 in DNA: TGTGCCAGCAGTTTTGCCAGGGCTCTCGCAACTAATGAAAAACTGTTTTTT. Amino acid sequence: CASSFARALATNEKLFF. Drawing the rest from reference TRBV27 and TRBJ1-4, the complete variable domain is EAQVTQNPRYLITVTGKKLTVTCSQNMNHEYMSWYRQDPGLGLRQIYYSMNVEVTDKGDVPEGYKVSRKEKRNFPLILESPSPNQTSLYFCASSFARALATNEKLFFGSGTQLSVL.

This clone appeared a few times. This chain connects TRBV7-9 to TRBJ1-1; D perhaps matches TRBD1 (6 bases). This CDR3 has 15 amino acids. V dropped 1 base and J dropped 5 bases, with 14 bases sitting between them. Germline V CDR1 and CDR2: SEHNR, FQNEAQ (reference sequence). The CDR3 region is CASSLESGARTEAFF. The CDR3 DNA is TGTGCCAGCAGCTTAGAGTCAGGGGCGCGGACTGAAGCTTTCTTT.

In DNA form, the CDR3 reads TGTGCCAGCAGCCCTGGGACGGGACAGGGAATGGTCGGGGAGCTGTTTTTT. This translates into CASSPGTGQGMVGELFF. The gene calls are TRBV5-5 and TRBJ2-2; 9 positions agree with TRBD1. This CDR3 has 17 amino acids. Germline-derived CDR1 and CDR2 are SGHKS and YYEKEE (reference sequence). V lost 4 bases and J lost 7; bases outside the gene matches: 14.

This clone was detected only a few times. CDR3 protein: CASRPDGAVSSGNTIYF. The DNA of the CDR3 is TGTGCCAGCAGACCCGATGGAGCTGTCAGCTCTGGAAACACCATATATTTT. This chain uses TRBV27 with TRBJ1-3; D ambiguous. The CDR3 totals 17 residues. Germline V lookup: CDR1 MNHEY, CDR2 SMNVEV (reference sequence). Trimming pared 6 bases from V and 0 bases from J, leaving 18 bases between.

This sequence joins TRBV19 and TRBJ2-4; TRBD1 aligns across 8 bases. Germline CDR1 LNHDA, CDR2 SQIVND (reference sequence). The CDR3 length is 18 residues. V shed 3 bases and J 1 base; nucleotides not matched to a gene: 11. The CDR3 bases are TGTGCCAGTAGTATCCACAGGGGGAAACTGAGCGCCAAAAACATTCAGTACTTC. Protein sequence: CASSIHRGKLSAKNIQYF.

J is TRBJ2-7 and V is TRBV6-5, with 11 bases that match TRBD1. The trim removed 7 bases at V and 6 bases at J, leaving 5 bases unmatched. Per the germline V gene, CDR1 is MNHEY and CDR2 is SVGAGI. The length of the CDR3 is 13 residues. CDR3 nucleotide sequence: TGTGCCAGCACCGAGGGACAGGGGGGCGAGCAGTACTTC. Its translation is CASTEGQGGEQYF.

Only one count was recorded for this clone. The chain employs TRBV29-1 and TRBJ2-1; D gene unclear. CDR3 length: 13 residues. V dropped 7 bases and J dropped 5 bases, with 15 bases sitting between them. Looked up from germline, CDR1 is SQVTM and CDR2 is ANQGSEA. The CDR3 is CSASEAANNEQFF. The CDR3 nucleotides read TGCAGCGCCTCTGAGGCAGCAAACAATGAGCAGTTCTTC.

V and J are TRBV19 and TRBJ1-5; D is perhaps TRBD1 (6 bases). Trimming took 5 bases from V and 0 from J, leaving 17 bases between them. Germline assignment: CDR1 LNHDA and CDR2 SQIVND (reference sequence). The CDR3 loop spans 17 amino acids. CDR3 bases: TGTGCCAGTAGTCAGAACAGGGCCTTCGGTAGCAATCAGCCCCAGCATTTT. Translated, it gives CASSQNRAFGSNQPQHF.

This chain links TRBV6-1 with TRBJ2-5; TRBD1 aligns across 7 bases. Germline V gene data show CDR1 as MNHNS and CDR2 as SASEGT. This CDR3 spans 14 amino acids. V lost 6 bases to trimming and J lost 5 bases; unmatched junction nucleotides: 9. The CDR3 nucleotides read TGTGCCAGCAGCGAACAGGGGTTTATGGAGACCCAGTACTTC. Encoded protein: CASSEQGFMETQYF.

The rearrangement joins TRBV9 to TRBJ2-2, with 8 positions matching TRBD2. Germline CDR1 is SGDLS and CDR2 is YYNGEE. This CDR3 is built from 16 residues. Germline trimming cut 2 bases from V and 3 bases from J; bases unmatched to any gene: 6. The CDR3 DNA is TGTGCCAGCAGCGTCCGGAGCGGGGGATACACCGGGGAGCTGTTTTTT. It encodes CASSVRSGGYTGELFF. Using reference TRBV9 and TRBJ2-2 for the parts outside the CDR3, the full variable domain is DSGVTQTPKHLITATGQRVTLRCSPRSGDLSVYWYQQSLDQGLQFLIQYYNGEERAKGNILERFSAQQFPDLHSELNLSSLELGDSALYFCASSVRSGGYTGELFFGEGSRLTVL.

This clone was recorded only once. V gene TRBV6-5 combines with J gene TRBJ2-1; TRBD2 agrees at 10 bases. Germline CDR1 and CDR2: MNHEY and SVGAGI. This CDR3 has 16 residues. The trim removed 0 bases at V and 10 bases at J, leaving 9 bases unmatched. CDR3: CASSYSPSSGRVEQFF. DNA for the CDR3: TGTGCCAGCAGTTACTCTCCCTCCAGCGGGAGGGTCGAGCAGTTCTTC.